This T cell receptor beta chain was found in a study of identical twins. Study conclusions and caveats: Models, which agreed with sharing between unrelated individuals, nonetheless underestimated the out-of-frame TCR alpha sharing seen in monozygotic twins.

This clonotype was picked up a small number of times. What it binds is not known. V lost 0 bases, J lost 2 bases, and 1 base stayed unmatched. The CDR3 sequence is 15 residues long. CDR1 and CDR2 (germline): LNHNV, YYDKDF (reference sequence). TCRdb redid the calling of the 5' RACE reads with MiXCR, one entry per CDR3 protein. This table has more than 250,000 distinct CDR3 sequences, roughly 8.6% appearing once. The sample was also reused in another study, on yellow fever vaccine responses in identical twins.

The chain employs TRBV15 and TRBJ2-1, with 7 bases aligning to TRBD1. This sequence was found in a woman between 18 and 29 years old in good health. Source material: memory (CD45RO+) T cells sorted from blood. CDR3 loop: CATSREGTAYNEQFF. In DNA, the CDR3 is TGTGCCACCAGCAGAGAGGGGACAGCCTACAATGAGCAGTTCTTC.